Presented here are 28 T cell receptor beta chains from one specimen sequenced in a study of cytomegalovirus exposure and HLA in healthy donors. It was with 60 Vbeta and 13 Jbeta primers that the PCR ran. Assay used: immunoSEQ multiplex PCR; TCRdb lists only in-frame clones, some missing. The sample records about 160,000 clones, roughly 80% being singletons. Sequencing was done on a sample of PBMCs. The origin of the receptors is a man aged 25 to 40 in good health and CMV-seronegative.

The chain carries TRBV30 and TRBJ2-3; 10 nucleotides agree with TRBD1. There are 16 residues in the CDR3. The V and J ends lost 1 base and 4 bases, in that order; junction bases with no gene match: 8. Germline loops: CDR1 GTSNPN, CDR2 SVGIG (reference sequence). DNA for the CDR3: TGTGCCTGGAGTGCCTACGGGACAGGGGCGGCAGATACGCAGTATTTT. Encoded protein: CAWSAYGTGAADTQYF.

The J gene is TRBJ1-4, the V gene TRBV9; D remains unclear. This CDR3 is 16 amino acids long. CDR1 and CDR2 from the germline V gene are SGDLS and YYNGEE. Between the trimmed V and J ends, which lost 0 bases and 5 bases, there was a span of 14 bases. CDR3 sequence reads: CASSVGPGGQNEKLFF. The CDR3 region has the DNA TGTGCCAGCAGCGTAGGGCCGGGAGGGCAGAATGAAAAACTGTTTTTT.

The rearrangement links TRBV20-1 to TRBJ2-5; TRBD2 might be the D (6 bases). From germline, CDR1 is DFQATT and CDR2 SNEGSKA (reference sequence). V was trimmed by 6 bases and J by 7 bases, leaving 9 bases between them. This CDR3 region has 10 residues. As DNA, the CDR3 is TGCAGTGCCACCGGGGGGACCCAGTACTTC. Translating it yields CSATGGTQYF.

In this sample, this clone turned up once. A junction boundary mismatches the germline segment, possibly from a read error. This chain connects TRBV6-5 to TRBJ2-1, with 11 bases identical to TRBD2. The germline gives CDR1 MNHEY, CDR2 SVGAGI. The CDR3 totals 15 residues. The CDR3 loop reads CASSDSSGGIYEQFF. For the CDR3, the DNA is TGTGCCAGCAGTGACTCTAGCGGGGGGATATATGAGCAGTTCTTC.

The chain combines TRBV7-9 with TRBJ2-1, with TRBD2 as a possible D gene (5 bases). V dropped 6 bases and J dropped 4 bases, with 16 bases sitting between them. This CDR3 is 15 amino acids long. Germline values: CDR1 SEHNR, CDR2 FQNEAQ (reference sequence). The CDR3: CASRPAWRAYNEQFF. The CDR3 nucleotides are TGTGCCAGCAGGCCTGCGTGGCGGGCTTACAATGAGCAGTTCTTC.

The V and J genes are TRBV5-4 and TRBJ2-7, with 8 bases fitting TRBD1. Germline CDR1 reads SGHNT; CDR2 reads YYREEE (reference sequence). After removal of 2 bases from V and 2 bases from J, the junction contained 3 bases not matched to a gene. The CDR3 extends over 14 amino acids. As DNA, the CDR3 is TGTGCCAGCAGCTTAGAACAGGGGGCCTACGAGCAGTACTTC. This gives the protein CASSLEQGAYEQYF.

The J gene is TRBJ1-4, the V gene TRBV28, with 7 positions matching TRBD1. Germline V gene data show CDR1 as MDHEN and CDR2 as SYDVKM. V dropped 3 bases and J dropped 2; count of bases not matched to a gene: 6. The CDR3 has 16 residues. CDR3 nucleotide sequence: TGTGCCAGCAGTTTTGGGAAGACAGGGACTAATGAAAAACTGTTTTTT. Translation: CASSFGKTGTNEKLFF. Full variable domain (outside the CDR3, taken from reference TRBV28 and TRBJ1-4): DVKVTQSSRYLVKRTGEKVFLECVQDMDHENMFWYRQDPGLGLRLIYFSYDVKMKEKGDIPEGYSVSREKKERFSLILESASTNQTSMYLCASSFGKTGTNEKLFFGSGTQLSVL.

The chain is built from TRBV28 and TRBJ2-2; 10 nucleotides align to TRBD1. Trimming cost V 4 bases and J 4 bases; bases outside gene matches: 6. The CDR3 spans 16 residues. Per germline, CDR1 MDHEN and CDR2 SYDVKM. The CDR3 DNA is TGTGCCAGCAGTTCCCGGACAGGGGGGAGCACCGGGGAGCTGTTTTTT. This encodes CASSSRTGGSTGELFF.

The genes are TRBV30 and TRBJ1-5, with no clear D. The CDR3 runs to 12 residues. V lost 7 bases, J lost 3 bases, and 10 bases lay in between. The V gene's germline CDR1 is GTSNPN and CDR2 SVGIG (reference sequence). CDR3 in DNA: TGTGCCTCCGGGGTAAACAATCAGCCCCAGCATTTT. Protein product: CASGVNNQPQHF. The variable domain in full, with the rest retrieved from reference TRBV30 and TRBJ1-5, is SQTIHQWPATLVQPVGSPLSLECTVEGTSNPNLYWYRQAAGRGLQLLFYSVGIGQISSEVPQNLSASRPQDRQFILSSKKLLLSDSGFYLCASGVNNQPQHFGDGTRLSIL.

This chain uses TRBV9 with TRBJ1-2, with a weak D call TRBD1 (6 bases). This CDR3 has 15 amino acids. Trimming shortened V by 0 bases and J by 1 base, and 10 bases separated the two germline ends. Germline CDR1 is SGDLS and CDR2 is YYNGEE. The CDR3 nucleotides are TGTGCCAGCAGCGTAGGACAGGACCTTAACTATGGCTACACCTTC. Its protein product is CASSVGQDLNYGYTF.

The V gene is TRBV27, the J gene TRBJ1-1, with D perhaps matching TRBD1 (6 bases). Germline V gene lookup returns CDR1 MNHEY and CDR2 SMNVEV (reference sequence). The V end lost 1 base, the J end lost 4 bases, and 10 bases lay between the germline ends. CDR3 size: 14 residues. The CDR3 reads CASSLFQGSTEAFF. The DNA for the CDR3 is TGTGCCAGCAGTTTATTCCAGGGGAGCACTGAAGCTTTCTTT.

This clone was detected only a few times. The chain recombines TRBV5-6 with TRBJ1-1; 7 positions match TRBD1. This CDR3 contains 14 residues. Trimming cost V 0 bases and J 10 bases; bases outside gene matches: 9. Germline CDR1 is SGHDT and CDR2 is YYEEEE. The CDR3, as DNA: TGTGCCAGCAGCTTGGAGGCAGGGGGGTCGGTAGCTTTCTTT. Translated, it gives CASSLEAGGSVAFF. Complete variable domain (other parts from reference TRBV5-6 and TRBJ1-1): DAGVTQSPTHLIKTRGQQVTLRCSPKSGHDTVSWYQQALGQGPQFIFQYYEEEERQRGNFPDRFSGHQFPNYSSELNVNALLLGDSALYLCASSLEAGGSVAFFGQGTRLTVV.

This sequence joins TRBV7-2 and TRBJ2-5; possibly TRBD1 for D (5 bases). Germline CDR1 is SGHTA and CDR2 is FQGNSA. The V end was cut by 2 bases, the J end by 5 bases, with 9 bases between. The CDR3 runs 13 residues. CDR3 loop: CASSLRGEETQYF. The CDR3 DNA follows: TGTGCCAGCAGCTTAAGGGGTGAGGAGACCCAGTACTTC.

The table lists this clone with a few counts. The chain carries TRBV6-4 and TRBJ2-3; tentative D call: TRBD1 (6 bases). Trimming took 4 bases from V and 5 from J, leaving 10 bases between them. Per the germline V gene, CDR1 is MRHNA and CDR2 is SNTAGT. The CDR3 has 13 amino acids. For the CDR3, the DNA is TGTGCCAGCAGTGTGGGGGCGGAAGATACGCAGTATTTT. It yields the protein CASSVGAEDTQYF.

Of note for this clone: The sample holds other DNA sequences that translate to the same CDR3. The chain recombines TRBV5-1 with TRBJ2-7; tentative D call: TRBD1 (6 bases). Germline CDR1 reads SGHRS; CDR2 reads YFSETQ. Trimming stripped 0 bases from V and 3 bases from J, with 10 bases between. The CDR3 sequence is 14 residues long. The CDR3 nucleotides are TGCGCCAGCAGCTTGGGGACAGCGAACTACGAGCAGTACTTC. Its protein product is CASSLGTANYEQYF.

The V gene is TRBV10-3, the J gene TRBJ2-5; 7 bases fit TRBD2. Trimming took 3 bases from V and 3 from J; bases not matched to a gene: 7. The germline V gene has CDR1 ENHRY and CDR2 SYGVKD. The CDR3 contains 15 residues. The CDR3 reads CAISEGGGSEETQYF. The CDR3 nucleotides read TGTGCCATCAGTGAAGGCGGCGGGAGTGAAGAGACCCAGTACTTC.

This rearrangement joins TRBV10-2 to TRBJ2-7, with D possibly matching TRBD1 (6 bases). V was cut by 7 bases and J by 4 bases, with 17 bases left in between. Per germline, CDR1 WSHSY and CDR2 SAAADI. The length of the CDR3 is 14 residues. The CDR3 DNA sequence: TGCGCCAGCATAAAGGACAGCGTCCTTTACGAGCAGTACTTC. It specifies CASIKDSVLYEQYF.

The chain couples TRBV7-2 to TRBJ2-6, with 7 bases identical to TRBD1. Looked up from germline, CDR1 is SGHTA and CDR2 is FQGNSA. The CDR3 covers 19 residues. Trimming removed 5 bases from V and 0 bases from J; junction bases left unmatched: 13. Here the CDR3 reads CASSPRRQGPSSGANVLTF. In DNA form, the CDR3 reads TGTGCCAGCAGCCCCCGCCGACAGGGTCCCAGCTCTGGGGCCAACGTCCTGACTTTC.

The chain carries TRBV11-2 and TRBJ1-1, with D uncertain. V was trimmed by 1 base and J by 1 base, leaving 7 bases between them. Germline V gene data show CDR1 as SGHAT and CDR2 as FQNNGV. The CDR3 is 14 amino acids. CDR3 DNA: TGTGCCAGCAGCTTAGGGGCCGGGAACACTGAAGCTTTCTTT. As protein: CASSLGAGNTEAFF.

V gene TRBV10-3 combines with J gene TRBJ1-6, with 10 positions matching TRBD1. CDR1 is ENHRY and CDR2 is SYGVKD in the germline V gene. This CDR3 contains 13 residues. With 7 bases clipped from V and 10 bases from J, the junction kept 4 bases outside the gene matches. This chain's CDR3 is CAITGTGDSPLHF. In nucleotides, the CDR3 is TGTGCCATCACCGGGACAGGGGACTCACCCCTCCACTTT.

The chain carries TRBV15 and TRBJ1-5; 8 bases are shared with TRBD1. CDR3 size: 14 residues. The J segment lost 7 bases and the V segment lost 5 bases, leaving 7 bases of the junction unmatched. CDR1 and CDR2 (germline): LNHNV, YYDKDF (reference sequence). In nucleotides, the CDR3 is TGTGCCACCAGCCAAGACAGGGGAGGACAGCCCCAGCATTTT. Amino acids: CATSQDRGGQPQHF.

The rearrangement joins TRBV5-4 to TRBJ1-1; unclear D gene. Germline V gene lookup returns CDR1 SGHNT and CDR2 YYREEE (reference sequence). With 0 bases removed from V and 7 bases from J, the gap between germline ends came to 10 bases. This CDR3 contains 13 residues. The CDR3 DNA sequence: TGTGCCAGCAGCTTGGAGGTGGAGAATGAAGCTTTCTTT. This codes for CASSLEVENEAFF.

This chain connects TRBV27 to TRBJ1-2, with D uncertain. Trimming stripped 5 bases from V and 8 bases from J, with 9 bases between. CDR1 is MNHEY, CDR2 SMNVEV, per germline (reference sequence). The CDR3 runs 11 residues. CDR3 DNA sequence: TGTGCCAGCAGTGCGGGGATGGGCTACACCTTC. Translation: CASSAGMGYTF.

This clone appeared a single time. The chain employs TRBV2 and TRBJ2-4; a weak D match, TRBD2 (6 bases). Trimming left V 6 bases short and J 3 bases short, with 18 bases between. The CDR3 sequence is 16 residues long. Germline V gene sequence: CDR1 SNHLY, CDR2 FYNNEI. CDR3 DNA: TGTGCCAGCAGGGGGGGACCGCCGGAGGGCAAAAACATTCAGTACTTC. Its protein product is CASRGGPPEGKNIQYF.

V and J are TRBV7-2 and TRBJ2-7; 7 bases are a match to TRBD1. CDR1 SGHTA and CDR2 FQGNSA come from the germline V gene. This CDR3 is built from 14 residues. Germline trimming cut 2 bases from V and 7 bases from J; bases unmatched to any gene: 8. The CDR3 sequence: CASSLNTGVREQYF. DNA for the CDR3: TGTGCCAGCAGCTTAAATACAGGGGTGAGAGAGCAGTACTTC.

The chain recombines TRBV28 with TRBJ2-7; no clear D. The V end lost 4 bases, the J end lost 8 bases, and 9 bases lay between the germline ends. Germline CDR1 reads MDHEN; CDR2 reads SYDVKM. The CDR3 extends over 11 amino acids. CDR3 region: CASSSYTKQYF. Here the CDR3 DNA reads TGTGCCAGCAGTTCCTATACGAAGCAGTACTTC.

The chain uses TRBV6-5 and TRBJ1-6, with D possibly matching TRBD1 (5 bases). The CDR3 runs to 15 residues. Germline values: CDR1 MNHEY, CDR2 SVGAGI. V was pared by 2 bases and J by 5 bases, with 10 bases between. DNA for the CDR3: TGTGCCAGCAGTTACGCTTGGGGCCATAATTCACCCCTCCACTTT. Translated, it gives CASSYAWGHNSPLHF.

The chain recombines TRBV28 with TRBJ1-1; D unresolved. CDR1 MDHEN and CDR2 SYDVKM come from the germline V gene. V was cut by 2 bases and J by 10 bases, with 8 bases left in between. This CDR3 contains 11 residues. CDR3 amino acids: CASSLKAVAFF. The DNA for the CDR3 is TGTGCCAGCAGTTTAAAAGCGGTAGCTTTCTTT.